This T cell receptor beta chain appears in the sequencing data of a study of T cell responses to AZD1222 COVID-19 vaccine (dated by TCRdb to the early 2020s). Turning to the overall study: AZD1222 recipients whose second dose came at about 4 weeks and those whose second dose came at about 12 weeks were combined into one group, since spike-specific TCR depth and breadth did not differ between the two schedules. A total of under 250 trial participants underwent TCR sequencing, of whom approximately 200 had received two doses of AZD1222 and approximately 26 had received two doses of the MenACWY control vaccine. Trial participants were enrolled by age into 18-55, 56-69 and 70-plus year subgroups, with roughly 160, 29 and 62 TCR-sequenced participants respectively.

Read against the paper, the sample's time point label means: baseline before first vaccination. Vaccinee samples came from UK trials COV001 and COV002, including a single-blind randomized controlled phase 2/3 trial of AZD1222 (ChAdOx1 nCoV-19) in healthy adults. For TCRbeta chain sequencing, PBMC samples from trial participants were taken at day 0 and at day 28 after the second dose. General conclusions and limits of the study: The vaccine-associated CD4 TCRs covered the entire spike protein, and the dominant responses fell in regions 160-218 and 743-854. Because no day 14 peak-response samples were available, repertoires were characterized only after the peak T cell response. In the small 56-69-year group, the increase in depth fell short of significance, most likely because of low power. After two AZD1222 doses, spike-specific TCR breadth and depth were significantly higher than at day 0 and than in MenACWY recipients. Conclusions about previously exposed vaccinees are limited because only six or seven AZD1222 recipients were SARS-CoV-2 seropositive at baseline. Participants were mostly white British, with more females than males. The authors suggested clonal diversity may have been underestimated. Nearly half of unique spike-specific TCRs reportedly recognized epitopes outside regions mutated in the B.1.351 and B.1.1.7 variants.

The CDR3 regions of human TCRbeta chains were subjected to immunosequencing. Under the source paper's analysis protocol: TCRs in the repertoires were compared against a reference library of SARS-CoV-2-specific TCRs that had been generated with the MIRA antigen-specificity platform. Breadth was defined as the fraction of unique TCRs that were SARS-CoV-2-associated, and depth was defined as the fraction of total T cells that were SARS-CoV-2-associated. Using the MIRA data, each spike-specific TCR was assigned both to the spike region to which the TCR was reactive and to a CD4 or CD8 class. Log10-transformed breadth and depth values were compared by one-way ANOVA with Sidak's multiple comparisons tests. Sourced from immuneACCESS, this table was stored by TCRdb with only in-frame sequences that have V and J called. A share of the clones is absent; for the studies checked, an unresolved V gene accounts for under half, and the remainder has no known explanation. The V and J calls and the clone size are those of that table, but D and trimming were determined from the DNA. This sample lists about 99,000 clones; 70% to 90% were detected once. The top ten clones comprise about 3% of the sample.

The CDR3 covers 13 residues, taking in both the cysteine and the phenylalanine. Only the CDR3 region is kept as DNA, spanning 39 bases read in frame from base 1. The germline V gene provides CDR1 MRHNA and CDR2 SNTAGT. V gives up 3 bases and J gives up 7 bases, and the segment between their germline ends measures 9 bases. In regard to this clone: No antigen is known for it. No base quality values were provided; no much bigger clone lies one nucleotide off.

Sequencing was performed on peripheral blood, taken on day 0 of AZD1222 vaccination. The V gene is TRBV6-4 and the J gene is TRBJ2-2, with TRBD2 as a weak D call on 5 bases. This sequence was found in an adult in good health. The sequence in DNA is TGTGCCAGCAGTGAGGACGGGAACGGGGAGCTGTTTTTT. Its protein reads: CASSEDGNGELFF.